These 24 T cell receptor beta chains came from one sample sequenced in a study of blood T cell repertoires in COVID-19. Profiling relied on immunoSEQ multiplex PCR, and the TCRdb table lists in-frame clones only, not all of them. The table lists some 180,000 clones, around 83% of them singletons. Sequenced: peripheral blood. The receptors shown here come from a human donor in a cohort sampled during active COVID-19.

The CDR3 protein is CATSDNYEQYF. The CDR3 DNA is TGTGCCACCAGTGACAACTACGAGCAGTACTTC. The chain couples TRBV24-1 to TRBJ2-7; D is ambiguous. Germline loops: CDR1 KGHDR, CDR2 SFDVKD. Trimming shortened V by 4 bases and J by 3 bases, and 3 bases separated the two germline ends. The CDR3 runs to 11 residues.

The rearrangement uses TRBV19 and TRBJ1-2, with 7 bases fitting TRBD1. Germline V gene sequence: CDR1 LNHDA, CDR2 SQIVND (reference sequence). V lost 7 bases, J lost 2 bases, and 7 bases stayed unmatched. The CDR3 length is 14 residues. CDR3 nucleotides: TGTGCCAGTACCCCAGACAGGGCGAACTATGGCTACACCTTC. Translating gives CASTPDRANYGYTF. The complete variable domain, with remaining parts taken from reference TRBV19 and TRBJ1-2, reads DGGITQSPKYLFRKEGQNVTLSCEQNLNHDAMYWYRQDPGQGLRLIYYSQIVNDFQKGDIAEGYSVSREKKESFPLTVTSAQKNPTAFYLCASTPDRANYGYTFGSGTRLTVV.

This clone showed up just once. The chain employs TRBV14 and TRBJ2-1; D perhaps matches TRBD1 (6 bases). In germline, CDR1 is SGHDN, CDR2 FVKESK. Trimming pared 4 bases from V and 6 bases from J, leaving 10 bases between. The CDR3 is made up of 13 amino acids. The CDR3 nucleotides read TGTGCCAGCAGCCGAAACAGGGTCAATGAGCAGTTCTTC. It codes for CASSRNRVNEQFF.

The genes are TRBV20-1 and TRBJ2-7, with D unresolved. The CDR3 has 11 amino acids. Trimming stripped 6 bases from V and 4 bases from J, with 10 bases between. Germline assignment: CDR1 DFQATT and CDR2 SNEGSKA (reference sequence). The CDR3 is CSAFYPYEQYF. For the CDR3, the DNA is TGCAGTGCCTTCTACCCGTACGAGCAGTACTTC.

This CDR3 is CASSSAGGPREQFF. CDR3 nucleotide sequence: TGTGCCAGTAGTTCGGCGGGAGGGCCTCGGGAGCAGTTCTTC. The rearrangement uses TRBV19 and TRBJ2-1, with 9 bases aligning to TRBD2. The germline CDR1 and CDR2 sequences are LNHDA and SQIVND (reference sequence). V shed 5 bases, J shed 10 bases, and the junction held 9 bases outside the gene matches. The CDR3 runs to 14 residues.

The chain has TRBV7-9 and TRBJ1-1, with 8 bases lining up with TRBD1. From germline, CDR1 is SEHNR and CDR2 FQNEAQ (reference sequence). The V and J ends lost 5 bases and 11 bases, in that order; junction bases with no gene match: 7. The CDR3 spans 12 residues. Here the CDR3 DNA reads TGTGCCAGCAGCCCGCAGGGGGCCCGGGCTTTCTTT. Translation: CASSPQGARAFF.

CDR3 bases: TGTGCCAGCAGCCCTTGGGCTAGCGGGAGCTCCTACAATGAGCAGTTCTTC. This codes for CASSPWASGSSYNEQFF. V usage is TRBV27 and J usage is TRBJ2-1, with 10 bases fitting TRBD2. This CDR3 is built from 17 residues. Per the germline V gene, CDR1 is MNHEY and CDR2 is SMNVEV (reference sequence). Trimming removed 6 bases from V and 0 bases from J; junction bases left unmatched: 8.

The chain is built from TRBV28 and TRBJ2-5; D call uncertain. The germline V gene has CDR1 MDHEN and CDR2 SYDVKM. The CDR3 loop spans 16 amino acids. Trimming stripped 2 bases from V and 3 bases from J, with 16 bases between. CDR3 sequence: CASSLIGEGQKETQYF. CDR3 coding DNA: TGTGCCAGCAGTTTAATCGGAGAAGGCCAGAAAGAGACCCAGTACTTC.

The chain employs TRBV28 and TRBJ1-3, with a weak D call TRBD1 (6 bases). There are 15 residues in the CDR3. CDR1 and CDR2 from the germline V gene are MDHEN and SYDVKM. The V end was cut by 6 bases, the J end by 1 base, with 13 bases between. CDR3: CASRPTGISGNTIYF. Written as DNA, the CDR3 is TGTGCCAGCAGGCCAACAGGGATATCTGGAAACACCATATATTTT. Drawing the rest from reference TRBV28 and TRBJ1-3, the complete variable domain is DVKVTQSSRYLVKRTGEKVFLECVQDMDHENMFWYRQDPGLGLRLIYFSYDVKMKEKGDIPEGYSVSREKKERFSLILESASTNQTSMYLCASRPTGISGNTIYFGEGSWLTVV.

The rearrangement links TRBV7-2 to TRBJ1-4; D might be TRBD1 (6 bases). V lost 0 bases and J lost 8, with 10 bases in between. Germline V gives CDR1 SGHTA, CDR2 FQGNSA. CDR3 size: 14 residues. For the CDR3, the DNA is TGTGCCAGCAGCTTAGCAATGACAGGCGAAAAACTGTTTTTT. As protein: CASSLAMTGEKLFF.

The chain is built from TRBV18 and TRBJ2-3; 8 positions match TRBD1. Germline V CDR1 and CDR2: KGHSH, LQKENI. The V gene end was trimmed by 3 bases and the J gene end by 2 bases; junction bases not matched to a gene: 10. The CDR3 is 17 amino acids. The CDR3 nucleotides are TGTGCCAGCTCACCGCCGTCAGGGGGCCGGCCCACAGATACGCAGTATTTT. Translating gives CASSPPSGGRPTDTQYF.

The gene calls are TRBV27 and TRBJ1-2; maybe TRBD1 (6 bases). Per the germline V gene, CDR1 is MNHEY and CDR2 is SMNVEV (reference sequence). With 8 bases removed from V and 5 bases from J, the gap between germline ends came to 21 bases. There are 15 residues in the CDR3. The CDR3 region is CASLRDPGQPYGYTF. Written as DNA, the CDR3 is TGTGCCAGCCTGAGAGACCCCGGACAGCCTTATGGCTACACCTTC.

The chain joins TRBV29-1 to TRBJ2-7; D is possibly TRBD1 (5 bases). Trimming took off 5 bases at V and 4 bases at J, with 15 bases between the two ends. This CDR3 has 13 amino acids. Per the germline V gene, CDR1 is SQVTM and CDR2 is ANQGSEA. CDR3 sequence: CSVKNRTRYEQYF. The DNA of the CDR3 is TGCAGCGTTAAAAACAGGACCCGGTACGAGCAGTACTTC.

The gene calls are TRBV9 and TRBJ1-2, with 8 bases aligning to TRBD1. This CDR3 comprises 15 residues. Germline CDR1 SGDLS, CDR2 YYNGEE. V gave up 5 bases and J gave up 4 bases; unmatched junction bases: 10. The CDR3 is CASSPQGQVIYGYTF. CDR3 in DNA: TGTGCCAGCAGTCCACAGGGACAGGTGATCTATGGCTACACCTTC.

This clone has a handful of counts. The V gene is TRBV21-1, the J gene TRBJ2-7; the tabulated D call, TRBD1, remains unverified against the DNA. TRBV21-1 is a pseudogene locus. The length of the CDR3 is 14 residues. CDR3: CASSKVACNYEQYF. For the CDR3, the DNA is TGTGCCAGCAGCAAAGTGGCTTGCAACTACGAGCAGTACTTC.

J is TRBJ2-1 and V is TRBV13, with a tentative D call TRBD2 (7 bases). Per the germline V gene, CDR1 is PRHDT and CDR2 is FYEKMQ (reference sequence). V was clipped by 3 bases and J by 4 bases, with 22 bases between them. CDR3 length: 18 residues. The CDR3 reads CASSFSPGGRGLYNEQFF. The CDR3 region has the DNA TGTGCCAGCAGCTTCAGCCCGGGGGGCAGGGGATTGTACAATGAGCAGTTCTTC. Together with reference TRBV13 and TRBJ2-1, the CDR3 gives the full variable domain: AAGVIQSPRHLIKEKRETATLKCYPIPRHDTVYWYQQGPGQDPQFLISFYEKMQSDKGSIPDRFSAQQFSDYHSELNMSSLELGDSALYFCASSFSPGGRGLYNEQFFGPGTRLTVL.

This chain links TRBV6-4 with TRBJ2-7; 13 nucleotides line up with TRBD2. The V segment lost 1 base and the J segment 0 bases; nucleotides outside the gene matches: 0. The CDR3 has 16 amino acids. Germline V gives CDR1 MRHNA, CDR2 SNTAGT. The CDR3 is CASSDWTSGSSYEQYF. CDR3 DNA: TGTGCCAGCAGTGACTGGACTAGCGGGAGCTCCTACGAGCAGTACTTC.

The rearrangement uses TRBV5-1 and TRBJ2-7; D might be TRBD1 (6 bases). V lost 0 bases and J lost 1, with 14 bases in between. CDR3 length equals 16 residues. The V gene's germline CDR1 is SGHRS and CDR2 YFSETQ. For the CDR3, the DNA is TGCGCCAGCAGCTTGGCCCCCGGGACACCATCCTACGAGCAGTACTTC. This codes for CASSLAPGTPSYEQYF. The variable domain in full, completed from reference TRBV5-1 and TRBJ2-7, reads KAGVTQTPRYLIKTRGQQVTLSCSPISGHRSVSWYQQTPGQGLQFLFEYFSETQRNKGNFPGRFSGRQFSNSRSEMNVSTLELGDSALYLCASSLAPGTPSYEQYFGPGTRLTVT.

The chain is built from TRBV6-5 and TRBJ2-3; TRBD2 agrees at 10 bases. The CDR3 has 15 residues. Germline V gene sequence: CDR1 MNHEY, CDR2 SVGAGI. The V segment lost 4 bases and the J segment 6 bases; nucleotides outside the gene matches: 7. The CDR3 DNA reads TGTGCCAGCAGTTCGTATCTAGCGGGAGTCGATACGCAGTATTTT. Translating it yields CASSSYLAGVDTQYF.

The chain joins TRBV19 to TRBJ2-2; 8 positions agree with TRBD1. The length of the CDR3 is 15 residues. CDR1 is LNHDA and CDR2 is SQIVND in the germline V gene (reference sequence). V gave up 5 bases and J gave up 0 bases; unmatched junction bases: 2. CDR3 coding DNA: TGTGCCAGTAGTCCGACAGGGGCGAACACCGGGGAGCTGTTTTTT. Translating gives CASSPTGANTGELFF.

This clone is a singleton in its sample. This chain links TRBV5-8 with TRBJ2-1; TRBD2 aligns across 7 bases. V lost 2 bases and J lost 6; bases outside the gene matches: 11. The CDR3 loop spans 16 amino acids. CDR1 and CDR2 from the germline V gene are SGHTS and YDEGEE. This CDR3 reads CASSFLSAGPGNEQFF. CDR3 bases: TGTGCCAGCAGCTTTTTATCAGCGGGACCGGGCAATGAGCAGTTCTTC.

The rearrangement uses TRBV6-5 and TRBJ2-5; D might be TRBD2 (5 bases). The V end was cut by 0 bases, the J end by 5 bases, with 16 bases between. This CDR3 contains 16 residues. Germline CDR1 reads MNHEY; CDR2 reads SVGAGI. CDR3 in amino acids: CASSYSGGRGGETQYF. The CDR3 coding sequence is TGTGCCAGCAGTTACTCAGGTGGGAGAGGCGGGGAGACCCAGTACTTC.

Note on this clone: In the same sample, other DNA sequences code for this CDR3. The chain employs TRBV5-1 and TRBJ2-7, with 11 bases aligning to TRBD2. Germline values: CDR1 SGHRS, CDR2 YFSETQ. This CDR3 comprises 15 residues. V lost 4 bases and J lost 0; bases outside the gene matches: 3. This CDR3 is CASSRTSGSSYEQYF. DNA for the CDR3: TGCGCCAGCAGCAGAACTAGCGGGAGCTCCTACGAGCAGTACTTC.

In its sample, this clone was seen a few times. DNA of the CDR3: TGTGCCAGCAGACCTGACGGACTTGGCACGTATGGCTACACCTTC. This gives the protein CASRPDGLGTYGYTF. The chain combines TRBV25-1 with TRBJ1-2; D is unresolved. V was cut by 6 bases and J by 5 bases, with 19 bases left in between. The CDR3 is made up of 15 amino acids. CDR1 is MGHDK and CDR2 is SYGVNS in the germline V gene.